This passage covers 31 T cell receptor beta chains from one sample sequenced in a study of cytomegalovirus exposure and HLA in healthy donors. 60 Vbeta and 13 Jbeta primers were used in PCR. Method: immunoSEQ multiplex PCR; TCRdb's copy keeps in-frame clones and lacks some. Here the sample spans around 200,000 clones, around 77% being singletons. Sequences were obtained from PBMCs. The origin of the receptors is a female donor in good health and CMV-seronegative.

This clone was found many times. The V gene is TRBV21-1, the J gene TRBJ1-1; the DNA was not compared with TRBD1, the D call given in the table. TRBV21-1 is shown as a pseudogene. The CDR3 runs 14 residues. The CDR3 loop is CASSKGAKNTEAFF. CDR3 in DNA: TGTGCCAGCAGCAAAGGGGCTAAGAACACTGAAGCTTTCTTT.

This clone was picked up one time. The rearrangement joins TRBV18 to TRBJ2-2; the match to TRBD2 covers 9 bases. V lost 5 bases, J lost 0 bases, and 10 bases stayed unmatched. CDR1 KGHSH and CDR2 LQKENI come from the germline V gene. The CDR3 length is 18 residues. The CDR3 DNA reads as TGTGCCAGCTCAGCCACTGTCATAGCGGGAGCGAACACCGGGGAGCTGTTTTTT. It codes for CASSATVIAGANTGELFF.

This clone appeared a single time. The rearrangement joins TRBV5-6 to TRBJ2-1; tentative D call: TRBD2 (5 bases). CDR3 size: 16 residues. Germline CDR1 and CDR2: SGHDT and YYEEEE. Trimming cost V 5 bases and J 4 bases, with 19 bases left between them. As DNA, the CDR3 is TGTGCCAGCAGTGAGGAGGTGGTTACGATTTACAATGAGCAGTTCTTC. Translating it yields CASSEEVVTIYNEQFF.

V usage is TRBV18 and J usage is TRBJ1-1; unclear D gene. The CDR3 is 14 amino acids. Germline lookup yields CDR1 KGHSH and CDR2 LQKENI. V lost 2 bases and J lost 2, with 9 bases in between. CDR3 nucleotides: TGTGCCAGCTCACCATTTCAGGAAAACACTGAAGCTTTCTTT. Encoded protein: CASSPFQENTEAFF.

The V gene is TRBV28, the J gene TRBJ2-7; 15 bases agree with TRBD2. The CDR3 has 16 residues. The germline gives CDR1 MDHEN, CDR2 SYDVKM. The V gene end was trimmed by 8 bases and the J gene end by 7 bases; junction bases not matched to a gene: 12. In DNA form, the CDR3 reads TGTGCCAGCGGTTCTCCGGGACTAGCGGGAGGTCGGGAGCAGTACTTC. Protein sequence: CASGSPGLAGGREQYF.

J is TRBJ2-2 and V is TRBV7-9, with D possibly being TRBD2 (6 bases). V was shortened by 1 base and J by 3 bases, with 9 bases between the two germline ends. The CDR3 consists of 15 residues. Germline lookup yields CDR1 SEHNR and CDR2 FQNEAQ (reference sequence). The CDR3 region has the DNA TGTGCCAGCAGCTTAGATGGAGGGGACACCGGGGAGCTGTTTTTT. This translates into CASSLDGGDTGELFF.

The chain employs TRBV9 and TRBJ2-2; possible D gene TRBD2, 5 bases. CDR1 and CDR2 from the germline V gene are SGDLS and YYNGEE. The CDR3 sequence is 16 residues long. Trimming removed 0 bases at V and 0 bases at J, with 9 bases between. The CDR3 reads CASSVAGAANTGELFF. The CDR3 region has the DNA TGTGCCAGCAGCGTAGCTGGAGCGGCGAACACCGGGGAGCTGTTTTTT.

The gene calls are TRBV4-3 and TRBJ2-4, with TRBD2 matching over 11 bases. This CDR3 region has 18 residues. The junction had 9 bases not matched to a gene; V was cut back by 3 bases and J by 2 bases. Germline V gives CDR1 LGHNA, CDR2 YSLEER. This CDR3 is CASSQGLLAGDPKNIQYF. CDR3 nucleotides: TGCGCCAGCAGCCAGGGGCTACTAGCGGGGGATCCCAAAAACATTCAGTACTTC.

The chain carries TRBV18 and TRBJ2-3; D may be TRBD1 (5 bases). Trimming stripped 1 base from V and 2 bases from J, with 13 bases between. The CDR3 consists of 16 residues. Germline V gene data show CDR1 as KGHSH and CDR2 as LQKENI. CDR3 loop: CASSPQGIGATDTQYF. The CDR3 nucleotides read TGTGCCAGCTCACCACAGGGGATTGGGGCCACAGATACGCAGTATTTT.

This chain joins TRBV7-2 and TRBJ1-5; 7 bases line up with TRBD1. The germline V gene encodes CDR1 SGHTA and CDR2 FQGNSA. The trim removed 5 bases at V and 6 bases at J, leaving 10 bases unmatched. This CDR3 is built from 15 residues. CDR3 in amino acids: CASSPRTGDFQPQHF. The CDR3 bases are TGTGCCAGCAGCCCCCGCACAGGGGATTTTCAGCCCCAGCATTTT.

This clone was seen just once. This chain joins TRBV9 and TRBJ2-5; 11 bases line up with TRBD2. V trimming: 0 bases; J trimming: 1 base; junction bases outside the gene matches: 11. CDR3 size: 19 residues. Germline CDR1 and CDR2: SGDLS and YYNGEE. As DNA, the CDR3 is TGTGCCAGCAGCGTAGGTTTAGCGGGGGGGACTTCCTTCCAAGAGACCCAGTACTTC. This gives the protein CASSVGLAGGTSFQETQYF.

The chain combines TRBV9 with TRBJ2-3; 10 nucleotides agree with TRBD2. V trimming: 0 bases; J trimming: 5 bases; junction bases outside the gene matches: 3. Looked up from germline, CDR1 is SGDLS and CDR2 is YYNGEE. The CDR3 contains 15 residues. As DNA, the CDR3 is TGTGCCAGCAGCGTAGAGGGACTAGCGTTAGATACGCAGTATTTT. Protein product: CASSVEGLALDTQYF.

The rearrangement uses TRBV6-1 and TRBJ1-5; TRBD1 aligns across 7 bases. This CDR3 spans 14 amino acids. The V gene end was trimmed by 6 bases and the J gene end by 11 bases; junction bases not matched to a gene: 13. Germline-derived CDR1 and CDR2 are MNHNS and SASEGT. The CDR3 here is CASSRNTDRPAQHF. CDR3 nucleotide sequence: TGTGCCAGCAGCCGAAACACGGACAGGCCGGCCCAGCATTTT.

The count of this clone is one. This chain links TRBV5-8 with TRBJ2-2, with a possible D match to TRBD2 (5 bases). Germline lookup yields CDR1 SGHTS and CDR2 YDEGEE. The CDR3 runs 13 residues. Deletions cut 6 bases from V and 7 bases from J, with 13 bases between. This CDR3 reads CASILDRGGELFF. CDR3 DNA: TGTGCCAGCATCCTTGATCGGGGCGGGGAGCTGTTTTTT.

The CDR3 DNA sequence: TGTGCCAGTAGTACAACGGGGGGGCCTTTCACAGATACGCAGTATTTT. This gives the protein CASSTTGGPFTDTQYF. The chain has TRBV19 and TRBJ2-3, with 8 bases aligning to TRBD2. Germline CDR1 and CDR2: LNHDA and SQIVND (reference sequence). The CDR3 has 16 amino acids. Trimming cost V 4 bases and J 2 bases; bases outside gene matches: 8.

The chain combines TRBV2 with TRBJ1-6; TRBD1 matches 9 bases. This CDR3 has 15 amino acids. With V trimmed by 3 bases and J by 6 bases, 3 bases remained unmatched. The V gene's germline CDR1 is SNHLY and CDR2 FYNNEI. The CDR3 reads CASSERTGANSPLHF. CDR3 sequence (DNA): TGTGCCAGCAGTGAGAGGACAGGGGCTAATTCACCCCTCCACTTT. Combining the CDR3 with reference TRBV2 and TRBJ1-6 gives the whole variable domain EPEVTQTPSHQVTQMGQEVILRCVPISNHLYFYWYRQILGQKVEFLVSFYNNEISEKSEIFDDQFSVERPDGSNFTLKIRSTKLEDSAMYFCASSERTGANSPLHFGNGTRLTVT.

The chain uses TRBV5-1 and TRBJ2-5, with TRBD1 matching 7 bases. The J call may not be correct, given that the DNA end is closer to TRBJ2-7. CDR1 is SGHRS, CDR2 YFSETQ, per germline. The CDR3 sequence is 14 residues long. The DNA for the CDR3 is TGCGCCAGCAGCTCAACAGGGGTAGGATACGAGCAGTACTTC. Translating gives CASSSTGVGYEQYF.

The CDR3, as DNA: TGTGCCAGCAGCCAAGGAGTGGGAGGAGGGGAGACCCAGTACTTC. It codes for CASSQGVGGGETQYF. This chain links TRBV4-2 with TRBJ2-5; D is perhaps TRBD2 (6 bases). This CDR3 has 15 amino acids. Germline CDR1 LGHNA, CDR2 YNFKEQ. V lost 1 base to trimming and J lost 5 bases, with 14 bases between them.

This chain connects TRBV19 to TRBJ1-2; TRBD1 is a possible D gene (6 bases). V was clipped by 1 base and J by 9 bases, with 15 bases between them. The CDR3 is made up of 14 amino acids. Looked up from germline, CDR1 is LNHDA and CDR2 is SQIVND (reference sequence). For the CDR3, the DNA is TGTGCCAGTAGTATAGGACAGGAGTCCTCTAGCTACACCTTC. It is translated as CASSIGQESSSYTF.

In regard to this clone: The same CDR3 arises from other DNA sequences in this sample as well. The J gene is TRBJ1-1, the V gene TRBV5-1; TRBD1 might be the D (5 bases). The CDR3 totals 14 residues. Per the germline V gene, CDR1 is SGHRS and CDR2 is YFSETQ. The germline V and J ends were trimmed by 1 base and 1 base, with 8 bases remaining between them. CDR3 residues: CASSLTGQNTEAFF. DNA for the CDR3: TGCGCCAGCAGCTTGACAGGACAGAACACTGAAGCTTTCTTT.

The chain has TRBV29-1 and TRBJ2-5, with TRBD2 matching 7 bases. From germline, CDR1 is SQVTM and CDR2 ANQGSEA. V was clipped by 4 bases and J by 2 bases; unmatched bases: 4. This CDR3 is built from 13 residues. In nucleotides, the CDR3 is TGCAGCGTTGTGACTAGCACTCAAGAGACCCAGTACTTC. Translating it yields CSVVTSTQETQYF. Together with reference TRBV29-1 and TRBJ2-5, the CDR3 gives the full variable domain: SAVISQKPSRDICQRGTSLTIQCQVDSQVTMMFWYRQQPGQSLTLIATANQGSEATYESGFVIDKFPISRPNLTFSTLTVSNMSPEDSSIYLCSVVTSTQETQYFGPGTRLLVL.

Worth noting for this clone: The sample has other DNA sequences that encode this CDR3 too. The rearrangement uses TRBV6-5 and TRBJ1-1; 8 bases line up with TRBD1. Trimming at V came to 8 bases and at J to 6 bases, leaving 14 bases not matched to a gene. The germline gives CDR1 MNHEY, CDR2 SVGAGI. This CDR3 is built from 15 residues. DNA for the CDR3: TGTGCCAGCGGAAGACAGGGGAATAAAAATGCTGAAGCTTTCTTT. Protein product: CASGRQGNKNAEAFF.

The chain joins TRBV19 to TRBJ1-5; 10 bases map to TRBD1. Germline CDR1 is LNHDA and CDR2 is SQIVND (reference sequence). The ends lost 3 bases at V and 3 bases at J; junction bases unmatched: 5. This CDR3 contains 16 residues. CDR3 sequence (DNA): TGTGCCAGTAGTATCGACAGGGGGCGGATCAATCAGCCCCAGCATTTT. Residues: CASSIDRGRINQPQHF.

The CDR3 bases are TGTGCCAGCACCGACGGGGGGGGCTCCTACAATGAGCAGTTCTTC. Its protein is CASTDGGGSYNEQFF. This rearrangement joins TRBV6-5 to TRBJ2-1, with TRBD2 identical over 8 bases. This CDR3 region has 15 residues. The germline CDR1 and CDR2 sequences are MNHEY and SVGAGI. Trimming cost V 7 bases and J 0 bases; bases outside gene matches: 5.

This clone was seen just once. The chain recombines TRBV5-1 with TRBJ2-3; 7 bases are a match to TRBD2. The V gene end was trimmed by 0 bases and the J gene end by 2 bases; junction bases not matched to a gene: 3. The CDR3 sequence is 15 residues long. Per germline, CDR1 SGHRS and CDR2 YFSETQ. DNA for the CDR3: TGCGCCAGCAGCTTGGTCGGGAGGTCCACAGATACGCAGTATTTT. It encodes CASSLVGRSTDTQYF.

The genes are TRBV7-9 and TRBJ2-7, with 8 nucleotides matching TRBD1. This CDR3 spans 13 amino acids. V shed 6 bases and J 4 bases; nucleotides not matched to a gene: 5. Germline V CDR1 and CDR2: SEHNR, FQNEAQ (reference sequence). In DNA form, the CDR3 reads TGTGCCAGCAGGCCTACAGGGGGGTACGAGCAGTACTTC. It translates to CASRPTGGYEQYF.

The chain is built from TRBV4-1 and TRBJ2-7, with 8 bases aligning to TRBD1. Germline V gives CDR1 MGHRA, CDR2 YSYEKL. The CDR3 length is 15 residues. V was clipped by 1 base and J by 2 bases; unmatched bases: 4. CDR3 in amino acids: CASSQARQGPYEQYF. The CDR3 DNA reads TGCGCCAGCAGCCAAGCTAGACAGGGGCCCTACGAGCAGTACTTC.

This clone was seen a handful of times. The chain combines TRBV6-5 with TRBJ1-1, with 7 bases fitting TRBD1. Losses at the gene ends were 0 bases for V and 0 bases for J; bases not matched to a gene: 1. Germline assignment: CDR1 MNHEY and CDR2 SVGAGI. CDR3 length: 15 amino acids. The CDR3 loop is CASSYSQGLNTEAFF. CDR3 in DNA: TGTGCCAGCAGTTACTCACAGGGGCTGAACACTGAAGCTTTCTTT.

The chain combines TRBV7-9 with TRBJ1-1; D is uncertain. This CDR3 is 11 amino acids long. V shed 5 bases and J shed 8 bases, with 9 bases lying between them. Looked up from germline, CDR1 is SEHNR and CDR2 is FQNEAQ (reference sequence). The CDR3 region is CASSLVGEAFF. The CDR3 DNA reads TGTGCCAGCAGCCTCGTCGGGGAAGCTTTCTTT.

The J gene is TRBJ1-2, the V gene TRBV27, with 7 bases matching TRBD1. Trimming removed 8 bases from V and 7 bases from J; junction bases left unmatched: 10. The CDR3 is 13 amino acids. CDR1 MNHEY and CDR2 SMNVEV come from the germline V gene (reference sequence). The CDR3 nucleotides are TGTGCCAGCTCCCCCGGGACAGTTGGTGGCTACACCTTC. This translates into CASSPGTVGGYTF.

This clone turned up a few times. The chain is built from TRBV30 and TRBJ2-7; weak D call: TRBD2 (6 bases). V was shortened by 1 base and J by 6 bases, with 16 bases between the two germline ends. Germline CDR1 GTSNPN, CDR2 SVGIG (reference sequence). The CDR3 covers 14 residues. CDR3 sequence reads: CAWSGTTRWGEQYF. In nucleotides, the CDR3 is TGTGCCTGGAGTGGGACTACGAGATGGGGCGAGCAGTACTTC.